The rows below give T cell receptor beta chains drawn from one sample of a study of vaccination and CD4 T cells after COVID-19. Using its own MiXCR run on the PCR reads, TCRdb lists one record per CDR3 protein. The sample consists of more than 3,000 distinct CDR3 sequences, 44% of them appearing once. The antigens of these receptors remain unknown. The specimen sequenced was CD4+ T cells from blood, cultured in vitro. The receptors were gathered from a human donor who had recovered from COVID-19. The CDR3 runs from the conserved cysteine through the conserved F or W. The size field is filled for only some rows; it gives once, few, many or a size class.

j_gene: TRBJ2-5
v_gene: TRBV6-2/TRBV6-3
abundance: few
CDR3aa: CASSRPLSGGSETQYF

j_gene: TRBJ1-2
v_gene: TRBV20-1
abundance: NA
CDR3aa: CSARDTENYGYTF

j_gene: TRBJ1-2
v_gene: TRBV7-8
abundance: NA
CDR3aa: CASSLRTVDVYGYTF

j_gene: TRBJ1-2
v_gene: TRBV10-3
abundance: NA
CDR3aa: CAINGPEGGYTF

j_gene: TRBJ2-7
v_gene: TRBV12-3/TRBV12-4
abundance: NA
CDR3aa: CASRPNGGFEQYF

j_gene: TRBJ2-7
v_gene: TRBV20-1
abundance: few
CDR3aa: CSASERMRTSGSYEQYF

j_gene: TRBJ2-3
v_gene: TRBV21-1
abundance: NA
CDR3aa: CASSSGASGRDTQYF

j_gene: TRBJ1-2
v_gene: TRBV20-1
abundance: NA
CDR3aa: CSTNRGRYYGYTF

j_gene: TRBJ2-3
v_gene: TRBV5-1
abundance: NA
CDR3aa: CASSLLRGGGTDTQYF

j_gene: TRBJ1-5
v_gene: TRBV5-1
abundance: few
CDR3aa: CASSLTGGLDQPQHF

j_gene: TRBJ2-1
v_gene: TRBV7-9
abundance: NA
CDR3aa: CASSPRWVEGSEQFF

j_gene: TRBJ1-1
v_gene: TRBV6-5
abundance: medium-sized
CDR3aa: CASSYYGGGSGLSGAFF

j_gene: TRBJ1-1
v_gene: TRBV6-2/TRBV6-3
abundance: few
CDR3aa: CASSSPGTRNTEAFF

j_gene: TRBJ2-7
v_gene: TRBV6-1
abundance: few
CDR3aa: CASSQDRLSYEQYF

j_gene: TRBJ1-2
v_gene: TRBV10-3
abundance: NA
CDR3aa: CAISESIRDYTF

j_gene: TRBJ1-2
v_gene: TRBV20-1
abundance: few
CDR3aa: CSPRRQGAPYYGYTF

j_gene: TRBJ2-5
v_gene: TRBV29-1
abundance: once
CDR3aa: CSVRGGVETQYF

j_gene: TRBJ1-1
v_gene: TRBV19
abundance: NA
CDR3aa: CASSIGGLPATEAFF

j_gene: TRBJ1-3
v_gene: TRBV20-1
abundance: once
CDR3aa: CSARKGNGNTIYF

j_gene: TRBJ1-5
v_gene: TRBV12-3/TRBV12-4
abundance: NA
CDR3aa: CASSLGGPNQPQHF

j_gene: TRBJ2-1
v_gene: TRBV11-2
abundance: NA
CDR3aa: CASSLATSGGEQFF

j_gene: TRBJ1-6
v_gene: TRBV2
abundance: few
CDR3aa: CASRRGALQPLHF

j_gene: TRBJ2-1
v_gene: TRBV7-3
abundance: NA
CDR3aa: CASSLIGPADNEQFF

j_gene: TRBJ2-5
v_gene: TRBV7-7
abundance: large
CDR3aa: CASSADQETQYF

j_gene: TRBJ2-1
v_gene: TRBV20-1
abundance: NA
CDR3aa: CSARDLPGLAGGNEQFF

j_gene: TRBJ2-1
v_gene: TRBV20-1
abundance: once
CDR3aa: CSASSGAAYNEQFF

j_gene: TRBJ2-7
v_gene: TRBV12-3/TRBV12-4
abundance: few
CDR3aa: CASSPLAGRSYEQYF

j_gene: TRBJ2-7
v_gene: TRBV5-8
abundance: NA
CDR3aa: CASSAPGQTYEQYF

j_gene: TRBJ1-1
v_gene: TRBV5-1
abundance: NA
CDR3aa: CASSLIQGAAEAFF

j_gene: TRBJ1-2
v_gene: TRBV25-1
abundance: few
CDR3aa: CASSGSDWYGYTF

j_gene: TRBJ2-1
v_gene: TRBV18
abundance: once
CDR3aa: CASSDGWGYNEQFF

j_gene: TRBJ1-2
v_gene: TRBV5-1
abundance: NA
CDR3aa: CASSLVVGYGYTF

j_gene: TRBJ1-2
v_gene: TRBV20-1
abundance: NA
CDR3aa: CSAGGRAGESYGYTF

j_gene: TRBJ2-2
v_gene: TRBV6-1
abundance: NA
CDR3aa: CAAARRYTGTNTGELFF

j_gene: TRBJ1-4
v_gene: TRBV2
abundance: NA
CDR3aa: CASRSGQGDEKLFF

j_gene: TRBJ1-2
v_gene: TRBV28
abundance: few
CDR3aa: CASSLRLYGYTF

j_gene: TRBJ2-2
v_gene: TRBV19
abundance: few
CDR3aa: CASSHTGGASNTGELFF

j_gene: TRBJ2-7
v_gene: TRBV18
abundance: NA
CDR3aa: CASSPIDRVEQYF

j_gene: TRBJ1-5
v_gene: TRBV28
abundance: few
CDR3aa: CASRWTANQPQHF

j_gene: TRBJ1-1
v_gene: TRBV6-2/TRBV6-3
abundance: few
CDR3aa: CASGMGVRGGIVNTEAFF

j_gene: TRBJ2-5
v_gene: TRBV6-5
abundance: NA
CDR3aa: CASSFLGTGQETQYF

j_gene: TRBJ1-4
v_gene: TRBV7-9
abundance: NA
CDR3aa: CASRRQVEKLFF

j_gene: TRBJ1-1
v_gene: TRBV7-9
abundance: NA
CDR3aa: CASSYWVSTNTEAFF

j_gene: TRBJ2-3
v_gene: TRBV15
abundance: NA
CDR3aa: CATSLQRLAGNTDTQYF

j_gene: TRBJ2-3
v_gene: TRBV20-1
abundance: NA
CDR3aa: CSADVGAGDPDTQYF

j_gene: TRBJ2-2
v_gene: TRBV6-1
abundance: NA
CDR3aa: CASRLAGAGTGELFF

j_gene: TRBJ1-2
v_gene: TRBV20-1
abundance: few
CDR3aa: CSAYSTSYGYTF

j_gene: TRBJ1-2
v_gene: TRBV20-1
abundance: few
CDR3aa: CSARGGQGNYGYTF

j_gene: TRBJ2-5
v_gene: TRBV24-1
abundance: large
CDR3aa: CATSDTRTSRAQYF

j_gene: TRBJ1-1
v_gene: TRBV19
abundance: few
CDR3aa: CASSARDSGTEAFF

j_gene: TRBJ2-3
v_gene: TRBV12-3/TRBV12-4
abundance: NA
CDR3aa: CASSPQGSDIDTQYF

j_gene: TRBJ1-2
v_gene: TRBV20-1
abundance: NA
CDR3aa: CSARLQGARGGYTF

j_gene: TRBJ2-7
v_gene: TRBV20-1
abundance: NA
CDR3aa: CSATGTYTYEQYF